The rows below give T cell receptor beta chains drawn from one sample of a study of blood T cell repertoires in COVID-19. Assay: immunoSEQ multiplex PCR; the TCRdb copy retains only in-frame clones and omits some. The sample carries roughly 150,000 clones, approximately 86% recorded once. Sequences were obtained from peripheral blood. These receptors all stem from a woman aged 80 or over with COVID-19, enrolled during active disease. Each CDR3 is given without its conserved first and last residue. Clone size is given for some rows only: seen once, a few or many times, or a class if the clone is expanded.

clone_size v_call cdr3_aa
. TRBV11-3 ASSFGGANTEAF
few TRBV3-1/TRBV3-2 ASSQESVNEQF
. TRBV5-1 ASSLDGSGSSTDTQY
. TRBV6-2/TRBV6-3 ASSSTRQNTEAF
. TRBV7-2 ASSLTRVAGGEQY
. TRBV19 ASSVDTNYGYT
few TRBV4-1 ASSQDPSQRNTEAF
. TRBV3-1/TRBV3-2 ASSQGGQYNQPQH
. TRBV20-1 SAIDRSSYNEQF
many TRBV25-1 ASSEFDRPYGYT
. TRBV6-2/TRBV6-3 ASSPDRAGANVLT
. TRBV27 ATRASGSLETQY
. TRBV28 ASRPRTGGYTEAF
. TRBV30 AWSVGDIVDRGTHQPQH
. TRBV9 ASSSRPGGTDTQY
once TRBV5-1 ASSLDRGGNEKLF
. TRBV7-2 ASSTTSGRAWYNEQF
. TRBV7-9 ASSPPGQSTQPQH
. TRBV28 ASSLSQIEAF
. TRBV7-9 ASSLAGAGESNQPQH
. TRBV20-1 SASRQGRAEAF